Reported below is one TCR beta chain. The CDR3 totals 18 residues. This specimen comes from a study of OX40 agonist ivuxolimab in advanced cancers. Produced via immunoSEQ multiplex PCR; TCRdb's table is partial and in-frame only. Found here are some 14,000 clones, roughly 87% of them singletons; the top ten hold about 41%. The receptor comes from an adult with an advanced solid tumor such as melanoma, head and neck, liver or kidney cancer. J is TRBJ2-7 and V is TRBV21-1; the DNA was not used to check the table's D call, TRBD2. TRBV21-1 is termed a pseudogene. The sample here was CD4+ or CD8+ T cells sorted from blood, taken in a trial of the OX40 agonist ivuxolimab. The DNA for the CDR3 is TGTGCCAGGTCAAGCTGGGGGACTAGCGGGAATGCGAAATACGAGCAGTACTTC. Protein product: CARSSWGTSGNAKYEQYF.